Listed below are T cell receptor beta chains from one sample, sequenced in a study of blood T cell repertoires in COVID-19. Clones were read by immunoSEQ multiplex PCR, and TCRdb kept only the in-frame ones, dropping some. The data show more than 350,000 clones, more than 75% seen once. The sample consisted of peripheral blood. Receptor source: a woman aged 25 to 39 with COVID-19, enrolled during active disease. CDR3s include the opening cysteine and the closing phenylalanine or tryptophan. The D gene is left open where the match is weak. Only part of the rows carry a size: once, few, many, or a class if the clone is expanded.

NA	TRBV9	TRBJ2-7	TRBD1	CASSVAGQGIYEQYF	TGTGCCAGCAGCGTGGCCGGACAGGGAATTTACGAGCAGTACTTC
NA	TRBV18	TRBJ1-1	TRBD1	CASSLDRGRGTEAFF	TGTGCCAGCTCACTGGACAGGGGCCGGGGAACTGAAGCTTTCTTT
NA	TRBV21-1	TRBJ2-1	NA	CASSKNETGGNNEQFF	TGTGCCAGCAGCAAAAACGAGACGGGAGGCAACAATGAGCAGTTCTTC
NA	TRBV28	TRBJ2-7	NA	CASSPRVYEQYF	TGTGCCAGCAGTCCCAGGGTTTACGAGCAGTACTTC
NA	TRBV7-8	TRBJ1-5	TRBD1	CASSFGTGGRQPQHF	TGTGCCAGCAGCTTCGGGACAGGGGGCCGTCAGCCCCAGCATTTT
NA	TRBV24-1	TRBJ1-5	NA	CATSDPRRGDNQPQHF	TGTGCCACCAGTGATCCCCGCAGGGGCGATAATCAGCCCCAGCATTTT
NA	TRBV28	TRBJ2-3	TRBD1	CASSYVTGSSSTDTQYF	TGTGCCAGCAGTTACGTGACAGGGTCCTCTAGCACAGATACGCAGTATTTT
NA	TRBV2	TRBJ2-1	NA	CASSGAWEQFF	TGTGCCAGCAGTGGTGCGTGGGAGCAGTTCTTC
NA	TRBV11-2	TRBJ2-3	NA	CASSWERRGDTQYF	TGTGCCAGCAGCTGGGAAAGAAGGGGGGATACGCAGTATTTT
NA	TRBV24-1	TRBJ2-7	TRBD1	CATSDPSGQGAYEQYF	TGTGCCACCAGTGATCCCTCGGGACAGGGGGCTTACGAGCAGTACTTC
NA	TRBV28	TRBJ1-1	TRBD1	CASRSQGGGTEAFF	TGTGCCAGCAGATCACAGGGGGGCGGCACTGAAGCTTTCTTT
NA	TRBV7-6	TRBJ2-7	NA	CASSTDVGVSYEQYF	TGTGCCAGCAGCACAGACGTAGGGGTCTCCTACGAGCAGTACTTC
NA	TRBV25-1	TRBJ1-2	NA	CASRGDSQGYTF	TGTGCCAGCAGGGGGGACTCCCAGGGCTACACCTTC
NA	TRBV24-1	TRBJ2-1	NA	CATSGLNRAQFF	TGTGCCACCAGTGGGTTAAACAGGGCGCAGTTCTTC
NA	TRBV11-3	TRBJ2-5	TRBD2	CASSSGLAVGETQYF	TGTGCCAGCAGCTCCGGACTAGCGGTGGGGGAGACCCAGTACTTC
once	TRBV12-3/TRBV12-4	TRBJ2-1	NA	CASSLENGRVPFF	TGTGCCAGCAGTTTGGAGAACGGCAGGGTACCGTTCTTC
NA	TRBV27	TRBJ2-6	NA	CASSLQASGANVLTF	TGTGCCAGCAGTCTTCAGGCCTCTGGGGCCAACGTCCTGACTTTC
NA	TRBV7-9	TRBJ2-6	NA	CASSPDRSGANVLTF	TGTGCCAGCAGCCCCGACAGATCTGGGGCCAACGTCCTGACTTTC
NA	TRBV2	TRBJ1-1	NA	CASSVAVNTEAFF	TGTGCCAGCAGTGTGGCGGTAAACACTGAAGCTTTCTTT
NA	TRBV9	TRBJ1-2	NA	CASSVLSYGYTF	TGTGCCAGCAGCGTCCTCTCCTATGGCTACACCTTC
NA	TRBV7-2	TRBJ2-6	NA	CASSLNYPSSSGANVLTF	TGTGCCAGCAGCTTAAACTACCCTTCTTCCTCTGGGGCCAACGTCCTGACTTTC
NA	TRBV7-2	TRBJ2-7	NA	CASSLGPGWTYEQYF	TGTGCCAGCAGCTTAGGGCCAGGGTGGACCTACGAGCAGTACTTC
NA	TRBV7-3	TRBJ1-5	TRBD1	CASSGGTGRPQHF	TGTGCCAGCAGCGGCGGGACAGGTAGGCCCCAGCATTTT
NA	TRBV6-1	TRBJ2-7	TRBD1	CASSEPTGGVLF	TGTGCCAGCAGTGAGCCGACAGGGGGCGTCCTCTTC
few	TRBV5-1	TRBJ2-3	TRBD1	CASSWTDRVEDTQYF	TGCGCCAGCAGCTGGACGGACAGGGTCGAAGATACGCAGTATTTT
NA	TRBV7-2	TRBJ2-1	NA	CASSFSSAYSYNEQFF	TGTGCCAGCAGCTTTTCCAGCGCCTACTCCTACAATGAGCAGTTCTTC
NA	TRBV14	TRBJ2-1	TRBD1	CASSRNRGSYNEQFF	TGTGCCAGCAGCCGGAACAGGGGATCCTACAATGAGCAGTTCTTC
NA	TRBV14	TRBJ2-3	TRBD2	CASSVGLGVATQYF	TGTGCCAGCAGCGTCGGACTAGGAGTGGCTACGCAGTATTTT
NA	TRBV6-6	TRBJ1-1	NA	CASSYSALNTEAFF	TGTGCCAGCAGTTACTCGGCCTTGAACACTGAAGCTTTCTTT
NA	TRBV7-8	TRBJ2-2	TRBD2	CASSAGLAGRHDGELFF	TGTGCCAGCAGCGCAGGACTAGCGGGGCGCCATGACGGGGAGCTGTTTTTT
NA	TRBV6-6	TRBJ1-1	NA	CASSFRDRNTEAFF	TGTGCCAGCAGTTTCCGTGACAGGAACACTGAAGCTTTCTTT
NA	TRBV27	TRBJ2-7	TRBD2	CAKSYLGGLAASSSYEQYF	TGTGCCAAATCGTACTTAGGGGGACTAGCGGCCTCAAGCTCCTACGAGCAGTACTTC
NA	TRBV7-9	TRBJ2-7	NA	CASSQGGASYEQYF	TGTGCCAGCAGCCAAGGAGGGGCATCCTACGAGCAGTACTTC
NA	TRBV6-6	TRBJ1-1	TRBD1	CASSYQTGMNTEAFF	TGTGCCAGCAGTTACCAGACAGGGATGAACACTGAAGCTTTCTTT
NA	TRBV5-5	TRBJ1-5	TRBD1	CASSRGTGEQPQHF	TGTGCCAGCAGCAGGGGGACAGGGGAACAGCCCCAGCATTTT
once	TRBV30	TRBJ2-5	NA	CAWSVGGIQETQYF	TGTGCCTGGAGTGTAGGAGGGATTCAAGAGACCCAGTACTTC
NA	TRBV7-3	TRBJ1-1	NA	CASSLSPGGTEAFF	TGTGCCAGCAGCTTATCCCCGGGAGGCACTGAAGCTTTCTTT
NA	TRBV7-9	TRBJ2-5	TRBD1	CASSRPGQVTDQYF	TGTGCCAGCAGCAGACCGGGACAGGTCACGGACCAGTACTTC
NA	TRBV30	TRBJ2-7	TRBD2	CAWSAASGSEQYF	TGTGCCTGGAGCGCCGCTAGCGGGAGCGAGCAGTACTTC
NA	TRBV9	TRBJ1-5	NA	CASSVGPSNQPQHF	TGTGCCAGCAGCGTAGGGCCAAGCAATCAGCCCCAGCATTTT
NA	TRBV6-2/TRBV6-3	TRBJ2-1	TRBD2	CASSRPSGRSYNEQFF	TGTGCCAGCAGCCGTCCCAGCGGGAGATCCTACAATGAGCAGTTCTTC
NA	TRBV27	TRBJ2-2	NA	CASSFYSGNTGELFF	TGTGCCAGCAGTTTTTATAGCGGGAACACCGGGGAGCTGTTTTTT
NA	TRBV7-2	TRBJ2-2	TRBD2	CASSSPGLAGDPGELFF	TGTGCCAGCAGCTCGCCGGGACTAGCGGGAGACCCCGGGGAGCTGTTTTTT
few	TRBV6-2/TRBV6-3	TRBJ2-2	TRBD2	CASSLGLAVQAGELFF	TGTGCCAGCAGTCTTGGACTAGCCGTACAGGCCGGGGAGCTGTTTTTT
NA	TRBV2	TRBJ1-5	NA	CASTGQRNQPQHF	TGTGCCAGCACAGGACAGCGGAATCAGCCCCAGCATTTT
NA	TRBV6-4	TRBJ1-5	NA	CASSPTYGNQPQHF	TGTGCCAGCAGCCCGACATATGGCAATCAGCCCCAGCATTTT
NA	TRBV28	TRBJ1-1	TRBD1	CASGGQGLGITEAFF	TGTGCCAGCGGGGGACAGGGACTAGGGATCACTGAAGCTTTCTTT
few	TRBV11-2	TRBJ2-5	NA	CASSPLRESQYF	TGTGCCAGCAGCCCCCTGAGGGAGTCCCAGTACTTC
once	TRBV7-9	TRBJ1-2	NA	CASSQTGALGYTF	TGTGCCAGCAGCCAAACAGGAGCCCTAGGCTACACCTTC
NA	TRBV6-2/TRBV6-3	TRBJ2-2	TRBD2	CASSRLSGSGPGELFF	TGTGCCAGCAGCCGACTTAGCGGGAGTGGACCCGGGGAGCTGTTTTTT
NA	TRBV28	TRBJ2-1	TRBD2	CASSLGTSGSNEQFF	TGTGCCAGCAGTTTAGGGACTAGCGGATCAAATGAGCAGTTCTTC